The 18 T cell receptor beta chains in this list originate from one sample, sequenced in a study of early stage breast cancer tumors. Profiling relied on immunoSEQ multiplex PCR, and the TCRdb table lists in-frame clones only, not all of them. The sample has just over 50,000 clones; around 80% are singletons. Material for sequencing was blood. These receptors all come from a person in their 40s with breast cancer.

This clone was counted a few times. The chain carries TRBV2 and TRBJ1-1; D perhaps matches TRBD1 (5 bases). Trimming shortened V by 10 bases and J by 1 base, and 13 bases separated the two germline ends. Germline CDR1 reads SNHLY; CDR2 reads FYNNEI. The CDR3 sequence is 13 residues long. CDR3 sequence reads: CANRWGTNTEAFF. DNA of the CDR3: TGTGCCAACAGGTGGGGGACGAACACTGAAGCTTTCTTT.

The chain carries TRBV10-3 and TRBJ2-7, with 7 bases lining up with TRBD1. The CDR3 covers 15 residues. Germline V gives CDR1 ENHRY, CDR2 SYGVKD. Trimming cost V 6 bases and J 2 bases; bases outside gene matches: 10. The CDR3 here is CAISGRDGTAYEQYF. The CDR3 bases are TGTGCCATCAGCGGGCGCGATGGGACAGCCTACGAGCAGTACTTC.

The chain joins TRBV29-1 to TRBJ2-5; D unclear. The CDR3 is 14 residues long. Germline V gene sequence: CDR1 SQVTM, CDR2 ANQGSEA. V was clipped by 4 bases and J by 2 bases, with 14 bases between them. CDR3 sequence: CSVVGVGNQETQYF. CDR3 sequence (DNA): TGCAGCGTTGTGGGCGTGGGGAATCAAGAGACCCAGTACTTC.

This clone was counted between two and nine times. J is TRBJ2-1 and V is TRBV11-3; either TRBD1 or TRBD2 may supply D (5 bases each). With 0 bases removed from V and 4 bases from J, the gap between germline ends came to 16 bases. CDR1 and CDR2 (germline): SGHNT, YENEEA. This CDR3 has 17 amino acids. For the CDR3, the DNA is TGTGCCAGCAGCTTAGATCGGTATGGGACCGCATACAATGAGCAGTTCTTC. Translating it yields CASSLDRYGTAYNEQFF. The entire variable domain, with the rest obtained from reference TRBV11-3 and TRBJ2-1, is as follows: EAGVVQSPRYKIIEKKQPVAFWCNPISGHNTLYWYLQNLGQGPELLIRYENEEAVDDSQLPKDRFSAERLKGVDSTLKIQPAELGDSAVYLCASSLDRYGTAYNEQFFGPGTRLTVL.

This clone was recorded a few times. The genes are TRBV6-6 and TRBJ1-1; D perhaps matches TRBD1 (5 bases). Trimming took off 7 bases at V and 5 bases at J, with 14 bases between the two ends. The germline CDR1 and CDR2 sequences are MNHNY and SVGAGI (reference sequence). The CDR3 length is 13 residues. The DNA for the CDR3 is TGTGCCAGCATTCGGGGCATTAAAACTGAAGCTTTCTTT. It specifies CASIRGIKTEAFF.

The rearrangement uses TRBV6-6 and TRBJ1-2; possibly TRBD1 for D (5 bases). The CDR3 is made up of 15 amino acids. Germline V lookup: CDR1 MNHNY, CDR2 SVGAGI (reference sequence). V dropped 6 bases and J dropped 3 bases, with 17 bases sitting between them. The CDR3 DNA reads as TGTGCCAGCAGGGGGACCGGGGGAGGATACTATGGCTACACCTTC. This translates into CASRGTGGGYYGYTF.

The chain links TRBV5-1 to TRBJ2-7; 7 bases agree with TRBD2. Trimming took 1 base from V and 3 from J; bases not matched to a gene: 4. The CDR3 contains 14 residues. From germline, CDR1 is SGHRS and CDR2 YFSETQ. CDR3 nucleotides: TGCGCCAGCAGCTTGTGGCTAGCGGACTACGAGCAGTACTTC. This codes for CASSLWLADYEQYF.

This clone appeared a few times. The CDR3 loop is CASSRGGDTQYF. The CDR3 DNA follows: TGTGCCAGCAGTCGGGGCGGGGATACGCAGTATTTT. The chain has TRBV27 and TRBJ2-3, with D perhaps matching TRBD1 or TRBD2 (5 bases each). Per the germline V gene, CDR1 is MNHEY and CDR2 is SMNVEV (reference sequence). The CDR3 length is 12 residues. V was pared by 5 bases and J by 6 bases, with 9 bases between.

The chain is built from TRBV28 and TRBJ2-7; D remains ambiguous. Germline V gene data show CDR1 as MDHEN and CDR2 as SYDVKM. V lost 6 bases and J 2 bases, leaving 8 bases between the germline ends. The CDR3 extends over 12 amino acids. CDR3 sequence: CASRVGTYEQYF. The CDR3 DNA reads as TGTGCCAGCAGGGTGGGGACCTACGAGCAGTACTTC.

The CDR3 bases are TGTGCCTGGAGCTCCCCGGGACAGGGATTCTACGAGCAGTACTTC. Translated, it gives CAWSSPGQGFYEQYF. V and J are TRBV30 and TRBJ2-7, with TRBD1 matching 9 bases. In germline, CDR1 is GTSNPN, CDR2 SVGIG (reference sequence). V was clipped by 3 bases and J by 3 bases; unmatched bases: 9. The CDR3 is made up of 15 amino acids.

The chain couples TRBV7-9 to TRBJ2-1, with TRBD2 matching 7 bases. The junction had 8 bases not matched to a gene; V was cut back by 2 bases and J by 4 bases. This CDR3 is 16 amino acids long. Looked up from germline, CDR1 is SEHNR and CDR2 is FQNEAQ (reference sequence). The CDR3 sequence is CASSLSGAPAYNEQFF. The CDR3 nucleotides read TGTGCCAGCAGCTTAAGCGGGGCCCCCGCTTACAATGAGCAGTTCTTC.

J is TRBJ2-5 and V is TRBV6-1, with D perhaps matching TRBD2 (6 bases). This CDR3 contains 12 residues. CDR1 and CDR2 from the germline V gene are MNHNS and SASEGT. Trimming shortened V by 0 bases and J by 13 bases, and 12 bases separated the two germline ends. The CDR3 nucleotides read TGTGCCAGCAGTGAAGCAGGGCGGGGAATGTACTTC. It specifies CASSEAGRGMYF.

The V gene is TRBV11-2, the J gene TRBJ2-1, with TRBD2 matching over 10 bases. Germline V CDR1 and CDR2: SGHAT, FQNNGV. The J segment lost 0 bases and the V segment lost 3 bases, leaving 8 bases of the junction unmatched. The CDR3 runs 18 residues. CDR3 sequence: CASSFPGLASSSYNEQFF. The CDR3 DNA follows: TGTGCCAGCAGCTTTCCGGGACTAGCGAGCAGCTCCTACAATGAGCAGTTCTTC.

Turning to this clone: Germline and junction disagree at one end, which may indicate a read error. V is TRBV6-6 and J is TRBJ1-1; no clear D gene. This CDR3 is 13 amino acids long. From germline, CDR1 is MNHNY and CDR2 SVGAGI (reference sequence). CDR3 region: CASSYSMNSDAFF. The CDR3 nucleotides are TGTGCCAGCAGTTACTCGATGAACTCTGACGCTTTCTTT.

The CDR3 DNA follows: TGTGCCAGCCAAACGGTAGGGAACCAGTGGGATGGCTACACCTTC. Translated, it gives CASQTVGNQWDGYTF. This chain joins TRBV6-6 and TRBJ1-2; D uncertain. The CDR3 runs to 15 residues. With 8 bases removed from V and 6 bases from J, the gap between germline ends came to 22 bases. Germline V gives CDR1 MNHNY, CDR2 SVGAGI (reference sequence).

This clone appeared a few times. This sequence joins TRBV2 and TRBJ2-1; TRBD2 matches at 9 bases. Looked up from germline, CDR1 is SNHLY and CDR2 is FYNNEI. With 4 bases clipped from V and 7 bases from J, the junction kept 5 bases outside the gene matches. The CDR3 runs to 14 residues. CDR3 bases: TGTGCCAGCAGTGGCGGGAGGGCCGTAAATGAGCAGTTCTTC. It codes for CASSGGRAVNEQFF.

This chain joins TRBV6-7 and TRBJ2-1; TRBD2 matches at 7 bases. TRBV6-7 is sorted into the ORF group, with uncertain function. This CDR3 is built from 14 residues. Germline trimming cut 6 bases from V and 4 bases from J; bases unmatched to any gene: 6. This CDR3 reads CASRPKREYNEQFF. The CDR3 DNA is TGTGCCAGCAGACCAAAGCGGGAATACAATGAGCAGTTCTTC.

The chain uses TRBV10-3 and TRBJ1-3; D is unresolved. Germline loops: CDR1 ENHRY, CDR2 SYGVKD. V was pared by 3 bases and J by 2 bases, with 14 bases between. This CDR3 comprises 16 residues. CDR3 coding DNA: TGTGCCATCAGTGACCCCCTCAGAAGGGCTGGAAACACCATATATTTT. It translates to CAISDPLRRAGNTIYF.